Below, 13 T cell receptor beta chains from the same sample are listed, as sequenced in a study of vaccination and CD4 T cells after COVID-19. As for treatment: roughly 10-day PBMC culture with coronavirus spike peptide pools or control peptides (ViraFEST assay). During the years 2011-2018, before the COVID-19 pandemic, the unexposed donor's CD4+ T cells were collected. These receptors are not linked to any known antigen. With the Oncomine TCR Beta short-read assay, DNA from cultured CD4+ T cells was sequenced. Investigators obtained genomic DNA by extraction from cultured CD4+ T cells. TCRdb reprocessed the PCR reads via MiXCR and lists one record per CDR3 protein. The table lists thousands of distinct CDR3 sequences, 28% of them singletons, with approximately 11% in the top ten. Source material: CD4+ T cells from blood, cultured in vitro. The receptors shown here come from a human donor in good health.

This clonotype was observed a few times. The V call is TRBV5-1, the J call TRBJ1-3, with D perhaps matching TRBD1 (6 bases). V was cut by 5 bases and J by 7 bases, with 13 bases left in between. The CDR3 length is 13 residues. Looked up from germline, CDR1 is SGHRS and CDR2 is YFSETQ. CDR3 region: CASRLDRRNTIYF. CDR3 DNA sequence: TGCGCCAGCAGACTTGACAGGAGGAACACCATATATTTT.

Relative to its sample, this clonotype is medium-sized. The V gene is TRBV6-1, the J gene TRBJ1-5, with a possible D match to TRBD1 (5 bases). CDR3 size: 14 residues. Trimming took off 5 bases at V and 6 bases at J, with 14 bases between the two ends. Germline values: CDR1 MNHNS, CDR2 SASEGT. The CDR3 sequence: CASSPQGGGQPQHF. The CDR3 nucleotides read TGTGCCAGCAGTCCTCAGGGAGGCGGTCAGCCCCAGCATTTT.

This clonotype was recorded once. One end of the junction varies from germline; a read error may be responsible. J is TRBJ2-2 and V is TRBV7-2, with D maybe TRBD2 (5 bases). This CDR3 has 13 residues. Germline CDR1 and CDR2: SGHTA and FQGNSA. The CDR3 loop reads CAGSPRRTGELFF. In DNA, the CDR3 is TGTGCCGGCAGCCCCCGGAGGACCGGGGAGCTGTTTTTT.

The chain is built from TRBV19 and TRBJ2-5; 14 bases are shared with TRBD2. The junction had 16 bases not matched to a gene; V was cut back by 3 bases and J by 4 bases. Germline CDR1 LNHDA, CDR2 SQIVND (reference sequence). The CDR3 contains 20 residues. The CDR3 reads CASSIGLAGGEVGERETQYF. DNA of the CDR3: TGTGCCAGTAGTATCGGACTAGCGGGAGGTGAGGTCGGGGAGAGAGAGACCCAGTACTTC.

V is TRBV2 and J is TRBJ2-1, with 8 bases fitting TRBD2. V lost 6 bases to trimming and J lost 12 bases; unmatched junction nucleotides: 13. The CDR3 has 14 amino acids. The germline V gene encodes CDR1 SNHLY and CDR2 FYNNEI. CDR3 in DNA: TGTGCCAGCAGCGACGGGGGGGTACTAATTGGGCAGTTCTTC. It codes for CASSDGGVLIGQFF.

This clonotype occurred a few times. The chain links TRBV20-1 to TRBJ2-1; 8 bases agree with TRBD1. The CDR3 has 12 residues. V lost 5 bases, J lost 7 bases, and 4 bases stayed unmatched. The V gene's germline CDR1 is DFQATT and CDR2 SNEGSKA (reference sequence). CDR3 DNA sequence: TGCAGTGCTCAGGGGGCCTTGAATGAGCAGTTCTTC. It translates to CSAQGALNEQFF.

This clonotype occurred a few times. J is TRBJ1-2 and V is TRBV19, with 9 bases matching TRBD1. The trim removed 1 base at V and 2 bases at J, leaving 5 bases unmatched. CDR3 length equals 16 residues. The V gene's germline CDR1 is LNHDA and CDR2 SQIVND (reference sequence). Here the CDR3 DNA reads TGTGCCAGTAGTATAGCTGCGGACAGGGGAAACTATGGCTACACCTTC. It translates to CASSIAADRGNYGYTF.

This clonotype occurred a few times. The gene calls are TRBV29-1 and TRBJ2-7; D is perhaps TRBD1 or TRBD2 (5 bases each). Germline CDR1 SQVTM, CDR2 ANQGSEA. Trimming removed 7 bases from V and 2 bases from J, with 15 bases in between. This CDR3 is 13 amino acids long. In DNA, the CDR3 is TGCAGCGCGATCGGGACGCCGGCCTACGAGCAGTACTTC. As protein: CSAIGTPAYEQYF.

Within the sample, this clonotype is medium-sized (0.01 to 0.1%). The rearrangement links TRBV28 to TRBJ1-6; D ambiguous. Germline V lookup: CDR1 MDHEN, CDR2 SYDVKM. There are 13 residues in the CDR3. V was shortened by 10 bases and J by 5 bases, with 12 bases between the two germline ends. CDR3 DNA sequence: TGTGCCACCAAGGCTTTCCATAATTCACCCCTCCACTTT. Protein product: CATKAFHNSPLHF. The entire variable domain, with the rest obtained from reference TRBV28 and TRBJ1-6, is as follows: DVKVTQSSRYLVKRTGEKVFLECVQDMDHENMFWYRQDPGLGLRLIYFSYDVKMKEKGDIPEGYSVSREKKERFSLILESASTNQTSMYLCATKAFHNSPLHFGNGTRLTVT.

The chain couples TRBV24-1 to TRBJ2-7, with 11 bases identical to TRBD2. The CDR3 length is 15 residues. CDR1 is KGHDR and CDR2 is SFDVKD in the germline V gene. With V trimmed by 3 bases and J by 4 bases, 4 bases remained unmatched. CDR3 coding DNA: TGTGCCACCAGTGATGCGGGACTAGCGGATTACGAGCAGTACTTC. Translating gives CATSDAGLADYEQYF.

The V and J genes are TRBV30 and TRBJ2-4; no definite D call. Trimming removed 0 bases at V and 6 bases at J, with 9 bases between. The CDR3 consists of 13 residues. Germline assignment: CDR1 GTSNPN and CDR2 SVGIG (reference sequence). This CDR3 reads CAWSVNDRNIQYF. The CDR3 DNA reads as TGTGCCTGGAGTGTTAATGATCGAAACATTCAGTACTTC.

This clonotype has more than one count but fewer than ten. This chain links TRBV27 with TRBJ2-1; the match to TRBD1 covers 9 bases. Germline V gives CDR1 MNHEY, CDR2 SMNVEV (reference sequence). The junction had 5 bases not matched to a gene; V was cut back by 4 bases and J by 4 bases. The CDR3 runs to 15 residues. The CDR3 DNA is TGTGCCAGCAGTTCACAGGGGGCAGGGTACAATGAGCAGTTCTTC. Protein: CASSSQGAGYNEQFF.

Turning to this clonotype: The limits of the CDR3 on the DNA are not certain, so only TCRdb's listed CDR3 is given. This sequence joins TRBV5-1 and TRBJ2-7; no DNA check was done on the table's D call, TRBD1. The CDR3 length equals 14 residues, ends included. Germline assignment: CDR1 SGHRS and CDR2 YFSETQ. CDR3 loop: CASSFGTGAYEQYF.